This T cell receptor beta chain comes out of a study of blood T cell repertoires in COVID-19. Study-wide context: Sources were T cells, B-cell-depleted T cells, or PBMCs; the material itself was cDNA or gDNA.

The CDR3 is made up of 17 amino acids. CDR1 is SGHRS and CDR2 is YFSETQ in the germline V gene. J was trimmed by 1 base and V by 0 bases; bases with no gene match: 3. The table came from immunoSEQ multiplex PCR; TCRdb's copy has only in-frame clones and leaves some out. In the table there are 200,000 or so clones, 70% to 90% of which are singletons. This TCR came from a woman aged 70-85 years with acute or convalescent COVID-19. The sample comprised peripheral blood. This chain links TRBV5-1 with TRBJ1-6; 8 bases are a match to TRBD1. Here the CDR3 reads CASSLAWTGSYNSPLHF. The CDR3 DNA follows: TGCGCCAGCAGCTTGGCCTGGACAGGGTCCTATAATTCACCCCTCCACTTT. Using reference TRBV5-1 and TRBJ1-6 for the parts outside the CDR3, the full variable domain is KAGVTQTPRYLIKTRGQQVTLSCSPISGHRSVSWYQQTPGQGLQFLFEYFSETQRNKGNFPGRFSGRQFSNSRSEMNVSTLELGDSALYLCASSLAWTGSYNSPLHFGNGTRLTVT.